This TCR beta chain was profiled in a study of T cells in Graves' hyperthyroidism and ophthalmopathy. Study findings and constraints: Clonotypes that were expanded in thyroid above 0.001 mostly appeared in blood too.

Germline CDR1 is MDHEN and CDR2 is SYDVKM. The CDR3 is 14 amino acids. V shed 6 bases and J shed 0 bases, with 12 bases lying between them. Researchers amplified the TCR beta CDR3 regions from RNA transcripts. Carried out on the TCR CDR3, a first-round RT-PCR used the HTBI primer set. A single record per CDR3 protein comes from TCRdb applying MiXCR to the multiplex PCR reads. The sample holds 300,000 to 400,000 distinct CDR3 sequences, around a sixth seen once. Graves' hyperthyroidism is called stable when ophthalmopathy does not progress within 18 months. Patients aged 18 to 65 with hyperthyroidism were newly diagnosed, with duration under 2 months. Diagnostic assessment was based on clinical symptoms, serum thyroxine and TRAb, thyroid ultrasound and orbital computed tomography. This clonotype was counted at least ten times. Its cognate antigen is unknown.

The sequence came from a woman between 50 and 59 years old with Graves' hyperthyroidism. V gene TRBV28 combines with J gene TRBJ2-7; the D is unclear. Sequenced material: blood. In DNA, the CDR3 is TGTGCCAGCAGCCCGCCGGCGTCCTCCTACGAGCAGTACTTC. This sequence encodes CASSPPASSYEQYF.